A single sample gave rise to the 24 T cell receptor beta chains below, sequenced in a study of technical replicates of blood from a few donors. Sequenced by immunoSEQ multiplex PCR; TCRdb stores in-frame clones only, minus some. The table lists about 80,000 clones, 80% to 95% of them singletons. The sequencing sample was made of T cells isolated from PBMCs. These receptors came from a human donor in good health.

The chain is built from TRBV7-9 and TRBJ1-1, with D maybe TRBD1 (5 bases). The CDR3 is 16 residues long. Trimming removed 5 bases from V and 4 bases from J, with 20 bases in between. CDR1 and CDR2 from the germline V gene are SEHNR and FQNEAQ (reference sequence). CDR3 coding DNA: TGTGCCAGCAGCGACACAGGTCGGGGGGTTTTCACTGAAGCTTTCTTT. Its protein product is CASSDTGRGVFTEAFF.

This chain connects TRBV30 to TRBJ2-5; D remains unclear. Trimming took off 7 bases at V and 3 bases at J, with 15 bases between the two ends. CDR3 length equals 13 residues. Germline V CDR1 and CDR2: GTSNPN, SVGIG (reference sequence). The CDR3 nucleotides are TGTGCCTCGCACGCCCTACCCAAAGAGACCCAGTACTTC. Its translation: CASHALPKETQYF.

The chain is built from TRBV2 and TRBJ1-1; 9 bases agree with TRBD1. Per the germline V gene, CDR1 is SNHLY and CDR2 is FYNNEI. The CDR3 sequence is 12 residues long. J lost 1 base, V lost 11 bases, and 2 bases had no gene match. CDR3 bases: TGTGCCGGGGGACAGGGGAACACTGAAGCTTTCTTT. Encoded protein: CAGGQGNTEAFF.

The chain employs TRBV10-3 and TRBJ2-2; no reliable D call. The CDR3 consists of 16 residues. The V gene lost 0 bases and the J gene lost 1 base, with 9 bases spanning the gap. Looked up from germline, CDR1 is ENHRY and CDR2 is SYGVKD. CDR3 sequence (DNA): TGTGCCATCAGTGAGTCGAGAGCGCAGAACACCGGGGAGCTGTTTTTT. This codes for CAISESRAQNTGELFF.

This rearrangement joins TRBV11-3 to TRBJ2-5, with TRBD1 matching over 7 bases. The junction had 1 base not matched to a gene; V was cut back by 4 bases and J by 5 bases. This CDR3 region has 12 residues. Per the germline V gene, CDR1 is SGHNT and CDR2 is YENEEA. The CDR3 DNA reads TGTGCCAGCAGCTACAGGGGCGAGACCCAGTACTTC. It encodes CASSYRGETQYF. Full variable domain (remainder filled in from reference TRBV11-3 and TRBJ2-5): EAGVVQSPRYKIIEKKQPVAFWCNPISGHNTLYWYLQNLGQGPELLIRYENEEAVDDSQLPKDRFSAERLKGVDSTLKIQPAELGDSAVYLCASSYRGETQYFGPGTRLLVL.

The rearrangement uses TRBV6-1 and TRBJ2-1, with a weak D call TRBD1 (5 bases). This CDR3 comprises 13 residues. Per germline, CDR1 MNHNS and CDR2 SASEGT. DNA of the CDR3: TGTGCTAATCAGGGTGTCGAATACAATGAGCAGTTCTTC. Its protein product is CANQGVEYNEQFF.

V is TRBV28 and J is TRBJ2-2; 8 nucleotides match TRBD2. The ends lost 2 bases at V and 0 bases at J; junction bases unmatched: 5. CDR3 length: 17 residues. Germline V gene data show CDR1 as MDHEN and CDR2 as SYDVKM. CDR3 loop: CASSLIRGRTNTGELFF. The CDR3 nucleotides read TGTGCCAGCAGTTTAATTCGCGGGAGGACGAACACCGGGGAGCTGTTTTTT.

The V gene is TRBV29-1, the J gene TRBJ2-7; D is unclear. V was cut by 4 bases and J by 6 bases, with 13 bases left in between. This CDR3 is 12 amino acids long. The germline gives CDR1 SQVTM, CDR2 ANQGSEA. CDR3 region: CSVGSPSSEQYF. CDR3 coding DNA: TGCAGCGTTGGTTCCCCCTCTTCCGAGCAGTACTTC.

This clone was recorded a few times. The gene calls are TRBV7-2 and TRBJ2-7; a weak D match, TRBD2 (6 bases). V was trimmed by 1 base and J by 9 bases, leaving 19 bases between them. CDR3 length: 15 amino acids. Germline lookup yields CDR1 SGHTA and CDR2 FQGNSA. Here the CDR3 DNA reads TGTGCCAGCAGCTTAGATGCGGGGACCCAAGTCGGGCAGTACTTC. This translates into CASSLDAGTQVGQYF.

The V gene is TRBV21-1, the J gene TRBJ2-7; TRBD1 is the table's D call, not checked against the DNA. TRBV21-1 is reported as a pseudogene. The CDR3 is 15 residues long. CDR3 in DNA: TGTGCCAGCAGCAACCAGGGGGACAGGGTGAATGAGCAGTACTTC. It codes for CASSNQGDRVNEQYF.

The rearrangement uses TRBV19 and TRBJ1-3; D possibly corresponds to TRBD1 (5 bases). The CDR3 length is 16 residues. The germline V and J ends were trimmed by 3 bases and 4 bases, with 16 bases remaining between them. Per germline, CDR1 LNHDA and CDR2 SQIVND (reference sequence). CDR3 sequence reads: CASSIQGISSGNTIYF. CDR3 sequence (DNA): TGTGCCAGTAGTATCCAGGGTATTTCGTCCGGAAACACCATATATTTT.

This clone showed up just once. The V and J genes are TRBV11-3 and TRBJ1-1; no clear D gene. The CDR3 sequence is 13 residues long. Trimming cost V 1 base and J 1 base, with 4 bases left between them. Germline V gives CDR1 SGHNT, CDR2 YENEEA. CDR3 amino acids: CASSLGENTEAFF. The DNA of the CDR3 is TGTGCCAGCAGCTTAGGAGAGAACACTGAAGCTTTCTTT. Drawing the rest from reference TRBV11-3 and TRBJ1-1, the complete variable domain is EAGVVQSPRYKIIEKKQPVAFWCNPISGHNTLYWYLQNLGQGPELLIRYENEEAVDDSQLPKDRFSAERLKGVDSTLKIQPAELGDSAVYLCASSLGENTEAFFGQGTRLTVV.

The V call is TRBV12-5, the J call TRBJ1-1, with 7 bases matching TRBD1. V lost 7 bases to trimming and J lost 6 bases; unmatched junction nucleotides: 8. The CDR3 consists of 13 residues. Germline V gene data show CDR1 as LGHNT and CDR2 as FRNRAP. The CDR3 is CASARGDRSEAFF. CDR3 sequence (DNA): TGTGCTAGTGCCCGAGGGGACAGATCTGAAGCTTTCTTT.

The CDR3 DNA reads TGTGCCAGCAGTGGCGCGCGAGAGGACACCGGGGAGCTGTTTTTT. Its protein product is CASSGAREDTGELFF. The genes are TRBV6-1 and TRBJ2-2; no clear D gene. CDR1 and CDR2 from the germline V gene are MNHNS and SASEGT. V was shortened by 4 bases and J by 3 bases, with 12 bases between the two germline ends. The CDR3 covers 15 residues.

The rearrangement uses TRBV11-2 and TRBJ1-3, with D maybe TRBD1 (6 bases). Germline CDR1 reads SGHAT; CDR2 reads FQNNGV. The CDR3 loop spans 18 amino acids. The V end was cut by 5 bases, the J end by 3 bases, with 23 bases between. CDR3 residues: CASSQAQGGVFYGNTIYF. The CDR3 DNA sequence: TGTGCCAGCAGCCAGGCCCAAGGGGGAGTTTTCTATGGAAACACCATATATTTT.

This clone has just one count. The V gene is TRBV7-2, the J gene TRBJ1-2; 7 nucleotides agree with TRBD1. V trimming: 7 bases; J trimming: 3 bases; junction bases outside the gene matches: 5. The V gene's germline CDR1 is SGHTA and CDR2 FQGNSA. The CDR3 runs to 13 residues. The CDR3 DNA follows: TGTGCCAGCAATAAGGGGGCAGACTATGGCTACACCTTC. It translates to CASNKGADYGYTF.

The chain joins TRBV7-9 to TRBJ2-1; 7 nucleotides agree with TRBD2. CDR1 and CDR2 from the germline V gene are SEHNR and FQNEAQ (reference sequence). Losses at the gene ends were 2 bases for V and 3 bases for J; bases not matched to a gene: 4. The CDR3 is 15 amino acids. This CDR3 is CASSLTSEVYNEQFF. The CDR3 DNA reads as TGTGCCAGCAGCTTAACTAGCGAAGTCTACAATGAGCAGTTCTTC.

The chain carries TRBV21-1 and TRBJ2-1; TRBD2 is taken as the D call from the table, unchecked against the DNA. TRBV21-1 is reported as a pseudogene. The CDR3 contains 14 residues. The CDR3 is CASSPRSGDDEQFF. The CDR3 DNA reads TGTGCCAGCAGCCCTCGGAGCGGAGATGATGAGCAGTTCTTC.

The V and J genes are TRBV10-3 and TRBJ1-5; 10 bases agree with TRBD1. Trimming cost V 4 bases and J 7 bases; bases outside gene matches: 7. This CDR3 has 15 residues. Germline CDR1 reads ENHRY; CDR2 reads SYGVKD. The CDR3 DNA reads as TGTGCCATCAGTGGGGCGACAGGGGGCGGCCAGCCCCAGCATTTT. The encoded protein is CAISGATGGGQPQHF.

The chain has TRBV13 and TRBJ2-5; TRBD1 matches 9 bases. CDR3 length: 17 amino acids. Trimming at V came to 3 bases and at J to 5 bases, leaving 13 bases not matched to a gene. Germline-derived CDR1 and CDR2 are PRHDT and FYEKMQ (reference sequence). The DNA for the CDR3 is TGTGCCAGCAGCTTGTCCACAGGGGGCTTCGGGAGGGAGACCCAGTACTTC. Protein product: CASSLSTGGFGRETQYF.

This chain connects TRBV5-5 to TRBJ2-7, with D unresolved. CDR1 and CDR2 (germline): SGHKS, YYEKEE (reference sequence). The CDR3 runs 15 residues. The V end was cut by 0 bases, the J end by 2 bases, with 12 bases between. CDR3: CASSLGLPGTYEQYF. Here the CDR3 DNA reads TGTGCCAGCAGCTTGGGCCTGCCAGGTACCTACGAGCAGTACTTC.

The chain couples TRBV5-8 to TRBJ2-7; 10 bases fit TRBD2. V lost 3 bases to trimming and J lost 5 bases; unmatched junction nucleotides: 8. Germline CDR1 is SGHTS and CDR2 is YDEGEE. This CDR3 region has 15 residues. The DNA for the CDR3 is TGTGCCAGCAGCTCAACTAGCGGGGTGAGGAACGAGCAGTACTTC. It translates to CASSSTSGVRNEQYF.

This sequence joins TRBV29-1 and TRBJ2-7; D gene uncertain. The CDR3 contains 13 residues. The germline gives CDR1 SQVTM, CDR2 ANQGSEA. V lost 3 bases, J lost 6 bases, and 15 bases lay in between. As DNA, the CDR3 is TGCAGCGTTGAGTATGACATGTACCCCGAGCAGTACTTC. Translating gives CSVEYDMYPEQYF.

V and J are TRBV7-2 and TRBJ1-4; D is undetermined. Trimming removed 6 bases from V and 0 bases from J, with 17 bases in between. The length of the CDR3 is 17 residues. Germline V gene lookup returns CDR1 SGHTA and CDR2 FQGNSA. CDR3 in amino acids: CASSIWATYATNEKLFF. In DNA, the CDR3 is TGTGCCAGCAGTATCTGGGCTACTTACGCAACTAATGAAAAACTGTTTTTT.